A single sample gave rise to the 24 T cell receptor beta chains below, sequenced in a study of neurological immune-mediated disorders. Time point of the sample: technical triplicate 3. TCRdb called the 5' RACE reads again in MiXCR, with one record for every CDR3 protein. The sample consists of tens of thousands of distinct CDR3 sequences, roughly 21% of them appearing once. The sequenced material came from PBMCs. All receptors derive from a man aged 55 to 70 with HTLV-1-associated myelopathy (HAM/TSP).

This clonotype was counted many times. V and J are TRBV29-1 and TRBJ2-2; 10 nucleotides line up with TRBD1. Germline CDR1 reads SQVTM; CDR2 reads ANQGSEA. The CDR3 totals 12 residues. Trimming removed 7 bases from V and 5 bases from J; junction bases left unmatched: 1. DNA of the CDR3: TGCAGCGGACAGGGGGCGACCGGGGAGCTGTTTTTT. Protein: CSGQGATGELFF.

There are many counts of this clonotype. The chain is built from TRBV29-1 and TRBJ2-1, with 9 bases aligning to TRBD2. Germline V gene data show CDR1 as SQVTM and CDR2 as ANQGSEA. V lost 7 bases and J lost 7; bases outside the gene matches: 8. There are 13 residues in the CDR3. The CDR3 coding sequence is TGCAGCGGAGGTTCGGCGGGAGGGAATGAGCAGTTCTTC. It specifies CSGGSAGGNEQFF.

This clonotype was counted many times. One end of the junction fails to match germline, which may point to a read error. The chain employs TRBV7-9 and TRBJ2-1; D possibly uses TRBD1 or TRBD2 (5 bases each). This CDR3 comprises 13 residues. Germline loops: CDR1 SEHNR, CDR2 FQNEAQ (reference sequence). CDR3: CASSLGPANEQFF. Written as DNA, the CDR3 is TGCGCCAGCAGCTTGGGACCTGCGAATGAGCAGTTCTTC.

The sample holds many counts of this clonotype. This chain joins TRBV5-1 and TRBJ2-1, with 8 nucleotides matching TRBD1. From germline, CDR1 is SGHRS and CDR2 YFSETQ. After removal of 2 bases from V and 8 bases from J, the junction contained 15 bases not matched to a gene. This CDR3 region has 17 residues. CDR3 sequence reads: CASSFSLPGQGGDEQFF. DNA of the CDR3: TGCGCCAGCAGCTTCTCTCTCCCCGGACAGGGAGGAGATGAGCAGTTCTTC. The full variable domain, its missing parts supplied by reference TRBV5-1 and TRBJ2-1, is KAGVTQTPRYLIKTRGQQVTLSCSPISGHRSVSWYQQTPGQGLQFLFEYFSETQRNKGNFPGRFSGRQFSNSRSEMNVSTLELGDSALYLCASSFSLPGQGGDEQFFGPGTRLTVL.

This clonotype was picked up many times. The chain joins TRBV7-2 to TRBJ2-7, with 7 bases matching TRBD1. The CDR3 has 15 amino acids. Germline CDR1 and CDR2: SGHTA and FQGNSA. V was clipped by 5 bases and J by 3 bases; unmatched bases: 10. In DNA, the CDR3 is TGTGCCAGCAGCGGCGAACCGGGACAGAACTACGAGCAGTACTTC. It specifies CASSGEPGQNYEQYF.

This clonotype was detected many times. This chain joins TRBV29-1 and TRBJ2-7, with D perhaps TRBD1 (6 bases). Germline lookup yields CDR1 SQVTM and CDR2 ANQGSEA. This CDR3 comprises 15 residues. V was cut by 0 bases and J by 0 bases, with 12 bases left in between. The CDR3 reads CSVEDPQQGSYEQYF. As DNA, the CDR3 is TGCAGCGTTGAAGATCCCCAACAGGGCTCCTACGAGCAGTACTTC.

This clonotype was observed many times. The CDR3 DNA follows: TGTGCCAGCAGTCCCGGAGCCGGACGTTCCTACGAGCAGTACTTC. Protein product: CASSPGAGRSYEQYF. This chain connects TRBV6-5 to TRBJ2-7; the D is unclear. V was shortened by 5 bases and J by 1 base, with 15 bases between the two germline ends. There are 15 residues in the CDR3. Germline CDR1 is MNHEY and CDR2 is SVGAGI.

This clonotype appeared many times. The rearrangement links TRBV5-1 to TRBJ2-3, with 7 bases lining up with TRBD2. Trimming took 4 bases from V and 0 from J; bases not matched to a gene: 8. Per the germline V gene, CDR1 is SGHRS and CDR2 is YFSETQ. CDR3 length: 16 residues. CDR3 loop: CASSARGSGSTDTQYF. The CDR3 DNA is TGCGCCAGCAGCGCTAGGGGTAGCGGGAGCACAGATACGCAGTATTTT.

Ten or more counts support this clonotype. The gene calls are TRBV28 and TRBJ2-4; 10 nucleotides agree with TRBD2. This CDR3 has 19 amino acids. Germline V gene data show CDR1 as MDHEN and CDR2 as SYDVKM. After removal of 3 bases from V and 3 bases from J, the junction contained 14 bases not matched to a gene. The CDR3 coding sequence is TGTGCCAGCAGTTTCCGGGTTGGACTAGCGGCTAACTACAAAAACATTCAGTACTTC. Encoded protein: CASSFRVGLAANYKNIQYF.

As DNA, the CDR3 is TGTGCCAGCAGCATAGAGCAGGGTTTCGGGTACGAGCAGTACTTC. Its protein is CASSIEQGFGYEQYF. The J gene is TRBJ2-7, the V gene TRBV7-2, with D maybe TRBD1 (5 bases). CDR1 and CDR2 from the germline V gene are SGHTA and FQGNSA. Trimming pared 5 bases from V and 4 bases from J, leaving 18 bases between. There are 15 residues in the CDR3.

This clonotype was seen many times. DNA for the CDR3: TGCGCCAGCAGCTCGGTACCCGGGGGTGGAGATACGCAGTATTTT. It is translated as CASSSVPGGGDTQYF. The chain joins TRBV5-1 to TRBJ2-3, with D possibly TRBD2 on 6 matching bases. Germline lookup yields CDR1 SGHRS and CDR2 YFSETQ. CDR3 length: 15 amino acids. The germline V and J ends were trimmed by 3 bases and 5 bases, with 16 bases remaining between them.

At least ten counts were recorded for this clonotype. The V call is TRBV5-1, the J call TRBJ2-3; the D gene is possibly TRBD1 (7 bases). Trimming removed 4 bases from V and 1 base from J, with 19 bases in between. The CDR3 runs to 17 residues. The V gene's germline CDR1 is SGHRS and CDR2 YFSETQ. The CDR3 protein is CASSIGGGRVGTDTQYF. CDR3 sequence (DNA): TGCGCCAGCAGCATTGGAGGGGGCAGGGTTGGCACAGATACGCAGTATTTT.

V and J are TRBV5-1 and TRBJ1-1; D might be TRBD1 (6 bases). The V end lost 7 bases, the J end lost 5 bases, and 24 bases lay between the germline ends. The CDR3 runs 16 residues. CDR1 SGHRS and CDR2 YFSETQ come from the germline V gene. The CDR3 loop is CASGRDSTGAGTEAFF. The CDR3, as DNA: TGCGCCAGCGGGCGAGACTCGACAGGAGCAGGGACTGAAGCTTTCTTT.

At least ten counts were recorded for this clonotype. The chain joins TRBV7-6 to TRBJ2-2, with a tentative D call TRBD1 (6 bases). V was shortened by 8 bases and J by 2 bases, with 21 bases between the two germline ends. The CDR3 has 17 amino acids. CDR1 and CDR2 (germline): SGHVS, FNYEAQ. CDR3 DNA sequence: TGTGCCAGCGTACCCCTAGGGCAGGGGCTAAACACCGGGGAGCTGTTTTTT. Translation gives CASVPLGQGLNTGELFF. The entire variable domain, with the rest obtained from reference TRBV7-6 and TRBJ2-2, is as follows: GAGVSQSPRYKVTKRGQDVALRCDPISGHVSLYWYRQALGQGPEFLTYFNYEAQQDKSGLPNDRFSAERPEGSISTLTIQRTEQRDSAMYRCASVPLGQGLNTGELFFGEGSRLTVL.

This clonotype was seen at least ten times. The rearrangement joins TRBV29-1 to TRBJ1-2; weak D call: TRBD1 (6 bases). This CDR3 region has 13 residues. Trimming took off 7 bases at V and 0 bases at J, with 12 bases between the two ends. CDR1 and CDR2 (germline): SQVTM, ANQGSEA. The CDR3 DNA sequence: TGCAGCGCCGGAACAGGGACTAACTATGGCTACACCTTC. Its protein is CSAGTGTNYGYTF.

Ten or more counts support this clonotype. This chain connects TRBV28 to TRBJ2-7; 13 positions agree with TRBD2. CDR1 and CDR2 (germline): MDHEN, SYDVKM. J gave up 8 bases and V 5 bases, and 6 bases lay outside the gene matches. The CDR3 runs to 14 residues. The CDR3 nucleotides read TGTGCCAGCAGTATTGGGACTAGCGGGATGCAGCAGTACTTC. Translated, it gives CASSIGTSGMQQYF.

The table lists this clonotype with many counts. The CDR3 spells CASSPGQGHTGELFF. CDR3 sequence (DNA): TGTGCCAGCAGCCCGGGACAGGGACACACCGGGGAGCTGTTTTTT. The chain employs TRBV3-1 and TRBJ2-2, with 9 bases that match TRBD1. CDR1 and CDR2 (germline): LGHDT, YNNKEL (reference sequence). This CDR3 has 15 residues. V lost 4 bases to trimming and J lost 3 bases; unmatched junction nucleotides: 3.

This chain connects TRBV12-3 or TRBV12-4 to TRBJ1-5, with D unresolved. The germline V and J ends were trimmed by 0 bases and 6 bases, with 6 bases remaining between them. The CDR3 has 13 amino acids. CDR3: CASSLALVQPQHF. The CDR3 DNA follows: TGTGCCAGCAGTTTAGCGCTCGTTCAGCCCCAGCATTTT.

There are many counts of this clonotype. The chain combines TRBV4-1 with TRBJ2-5, with 10 bases fitting TRBD1. This CDR3 has 16 amino acids. The V gene's germline CDR1 is MGHRA and CDR2 YSYEKL. J lost 3 bases, V lost 4 bases, and 8 bases had no gene match. The CDR3 reads CASSLTGQGVKETQYF. CDR3 coding DNA: TGCGCCAGCAGCCTCACCGGACAGGGGGTGAAAGAGACCCAGTACTTC.

This clonotype was recorded many times. The chain combines TRBV25-1 with TRBJ2-1; 8 bases are a match to TRBD2. This CDR3 region has 13 residues. Germline CDR1 reads MGHDK; CDR2 reads SYGVNS. The ends lost 2 bases at V and 9 bases at J; junction bases unmatched: 3. CDR3 sequence (DNA): TGTGCCAGCAGTGAACCCGGGGGGGTTGAGCAGTTCTTC. Protein sequence: CASSEPGGVEQFF.

This clonotype was found many times. The chain joins TRBV2 to TRBJ2-5, with D tentatively TRBD1 or TRBD2 (5 bases each). The length of the CDR3 is 16 residues. Germline V gene lookup returns CDR1 SNHLY and CDR2 FYNNEI. The V end lost 10 bases, the J end lost 0 bases, and 21 bases lay between the germline ends. The CDR3 bases are TGTGCCACCCTTTGGGGGTTTAACCCCTACCAAGAGACCCAGTACTTC. Residues: CATLWGFNPYQETQYF.

This clonotype was recorded at least ten times. This rearrangement joins TRBV5-1 to TRBJ1-4; D is ambiguous. CDR1 SGHRS and CDR2 YFSETQ come from the germline V gene. The CDR3 has 14 amino acids. The V and J ends lost 0 bases and 2 bases respectively, with 5 bases between them. The CDR3, as DNA: TGCGCCAGCAGCTTGGAGGTCACTAATGAAAAACTGTTTTTT. It is translated as CASSLEVTNEKLFF.

At least ten counts were recorded for this clonotype. J is TRBJ2-1 and V is TRBV6-5, with a weak D call TRBD1 (5 bases). CDR1 is MNHEY, CDR2 SVGAGI, per germline. The CDR3 runs to 15 residues. V lost 3 bases and J 2 bases, leaving 11 bases between the germline ends. CDR3 residues: CASSYDRTPYNEQFF. The CDR3 bases are TGTGCCAGCAGTTATGACAGAACGCCCTACAATGAGCAGTTCTTC.

In its sample, this clonotype was seen many times. The chain uses TRBV29-1 and TRBJ1-2, with a tentative D call TRBD1 (5 bases). CDR1 is SQVTM, CDR2 ANQGSEA, per germline. The CDR3 extends over 11 amino acids. Trimming left V 3 bases short and J 5 bases short, with 7 bases between. The CDR3 DNA is TGCAGCGTTGACAGGGCTTATGGCTACACCTTC. Its protein product is CSVDRAYGYTF.